This T cell receptor beta chain appears in the sequencing data of a study of T cells in Graves' hyperthyroidism and ophthalmopathy. From RNA transcripts, TCR beta CDR3 regions were amplified. The HTBI primer set was used in a first-round RT-PCR of the TCR CDR3. TCRdb re-analysed the multiplex PCR reads in MiXCR, keeping a single row per CDR3 protein. The table lists approximately 100,000 distinct CDR3 sequences, about 50% of them singletons. The CDR3 covers 15 residues. Trimming took off 4 bases at V and 0 bases at J, with 10 bases between the two ends. Germline CDR1 and CDR2: MNHNS and SASEGT. Note on this clonotype: It may be a read error: a sequence one base away is much more abundant.

This TCR was recovered from a man between 35 and 55 years old with Graves' hyperthyroidism. The sample comprised blood. The chain uses TRBV6-1 and TRBJ1-3; D remains ambiguous. The CDR3 DNA follows: TGTGCCAGCAGTGGGGCACCCCGCTCTGGAAACACCATATATTTT. As protein: CASSGAPRSGNTIYF.